This T cell receptor beta chain is drawn from a study of response to subunit inactivated influenza vaccine. This clonotype was seen a handful of times. Its target is not known. CDR3 size: 16 residues. V was cut by 4 bases and J by 0 bases, with 16 bases left in between. CDR1 is MNHEY, CDR2 SVGEGT, per germline. Findings and limits, study-wide: The authors suggested that every seasonal influenza vaccination recruits few new T cells.

Each CDR3 protein gets one entry after TCRdb re-called the RT-PCR reads with MiXCR. This sample has 500,000 to 600,000 distinct CDR3 sequences; roughly 10% occur once, and the top ten carry 10% to 13%. The clonotype comes from a man aged 50 to 60 who received an inactivated influenza vaccine. The source was PBMCs from blood, collected on the day of vaccination. The chain joins TRBV6-2 or TRBV6-3 to TRBJ2-7; D remains ambiguous. This CDR3 reads CASSFDKGIISYEQYF. The CDR3 coding sequence is TGTGCCAGCAGTTTCGACAAAGGGATAATCTCCTACGAGCAGTACTTC.